The 13 T cell receptor beta chains given below trace back to one sample, sequenced in a study of T cell responses to AZD1222 COVID-19 vaccine. Profiled with immunoSEQ multiplex PCR; TCRdb holds only in-frame clones, not every one. The top ten clones hold about 4.6% of a sample with approximately 100,000 clones, around 87% of them seen once. Sequenced here: peripheral blood, sampled 28 days after the second AZD1222 dose. Receptor source: an adult who received the AZD1222 COVID-19 vaccine.

This sequence joins TRBV7-2 and TRBJ2-7; 9 positions agree with TRBD1. CDR3 length: 16 amino acids. V dropped 0 bases and J dropped 3; count of bases not matched to a gene: 6. CDR1 is SGHTA and CDR2 is FQGNSA in the germline V gene. CDR3 amino acids: CASSLASGTGIYEQYF. CDR3 nucleotide sequence: TGTGCCAGCAGCTTAGCGTCTGGGACAGGGATCTACGAGCAGTACTTC.

The count of this clone is one. The chain couples TRBV7-2 to TRBJ2-3, with 11 bases fitting TRBD1. CDR1 and CDR2 from the germline V gene are SGHTA and FQGNSA. Germline trimming cut 2 bases from V and 3 bases from J; bases unmatched to any gene: 13. There are 19 residues in the CDR3. CDR3 in amino acids: CASSLRSGQGARITDTQYF. DNA for the CDR3: TGTGCCAGCAGCTTACGATCCGGACAGGGGGCCAGGATAACAGATACGCAGTATTTT.

This chain joins TRBV19 and TRBJ1-5; no firm D call. This CDR3 comprises 13 residues. Germline assignment: CDR1 LNHDA and CDR2 SQIVND (reference sequence). The V end lost 0 bases, the J end lost 4 bases, and 4 bases lay between the germline ends. CDR3 in DNA: TGTGCCAGTAGTATAGACCCGAATCAGCCCCAGCATTTT. This translates into CASSIDPNQPQHF.

This sequence joins TRBV6-5 and TRBJ2-2; tentatively, D is TRBD1 (6 bases). CDR1 and CDR2 from the germline V gene are MNHEY and SVGAGI. Trimming took 10 bases from V and 4 from J, leaving 16 bases between them. CDR3 length: 14 residues. The CDR3 DNA reads TGTGCCATCACCTTGACAGGAACCACCGGGGAGCTGTTTTTT. Translation: CAITLTGTTGELFF.

The chain uses TRBV11-2 and TRBJ2-1; 7 nucleotides agree with TRBD1. The J segment lost 5 bases and the V segment lost 5 bases, leaving 9 bases of the junction unmatched. This CDR3 contains 15 residues. The germline V gene has CDR1 SGHAT and CDR2 FQNNGV. The DNA of the CDR3 is TGTGCCAGCAGCACCTACAGGGGTACTGACAATGAGCAGTTCTTC. Amino acid sequence: CASSTYRGTDNEQFF.

The chain has TRBV5-1 and TRBJ2-7; TRBD1 might be the D (5 bases). The CDR3 contains 14 residues. Trimming cost V 0 bases and J 0 bases, with 7 bases left between them. Germline V lookup: CDR1 SGHRS, CDR2 YFSETQ. The CDR3 DNA follows: TGCGCCAGCAGCTTGGGTCAGGGCTCCTACGAGCAGTACTTC. Translation gives CASSLGQGSYEQYF. The whole variable domain, filled in from reference TRBV5-1 and TRBJ2-7, reads KAGVTQTPRYLIKTRGQQVTLSCSPISGHRSVSWYQQTPGQGLQFLFEYFSETQRNKGNFPGRFSGRQFSNSRSEMNVSTLELGDSALYLCASSLGQGSYEQYFGPGTRLTVT.

This clone was observed a handful of times. This sample also contains other DNA sequences that code for the same CDR3. The V gene is TRBV11-2, the J gene TRBJ2-1; the D is unclear. The CDR3 totals 14 residues. With 4 bases removed from V and 1 base from J, the gap between germline ends came to 8 bases. Germline V CDR1 and CDR2: SGHAT, FQNNGV. Written as DNA, the CDR3 is TGTGCCAGCAGCTCCCGTGTTTCCTACAATGAGCAGTTCTTC. Amino acids: CASSSRVSYNEQFF.

The chain couples TRBV6-5 to TRBJ1-6; possible D gene TRBD1, 6 bases. Germline V gene lookup returns CDR1 MNHEY and CDR2 SVGAGI. The CDR3 runs to 14 residues. The V end was cut by 8 bases, the J end by 8 bases, with 16 bases between. CDR3 in DNA: TGTGCCAGCGGTCCCAGGGGTAGGGATTCACCCCTCCACTTT. Amino acid sequence: CASGPRGRDSPLHF.

V gene TRBV9 combines with J gene TRBJ1-6; D not resolved. This CDR3 region has 13 residues. The V and J ends lost 0 bases and 12 bases respectively, with 10 bases between them. Germline V gene data show CDR1 as SGDLS and CDR2 as YYNGEE. This chain's CDR3 is CASSVGLMGPLHF. In DNA, the CDR3 is TGTGCCAGCAGCGTAGGACTAATGGGACCCCTCCACTTT.

The CDR3 DNA reads TGTGCCAGCAGTTATATGGGACAGGGGAATCAGCCCCAGCATTTT. Translating it yields CASSYMGQGNQPQHF. The chain combines TRBV6-6 with TRBJ1-5, with TRBD1 matching over 10 bases. The germline gives CDR1 MNHNY, CDR2 SVGAGI (reference sequence). This CDR3 is 15 amino acids long. V was pared by 3 bases and J by 4 bases, with 3 bases of the junction left unmatched.

This rearrangement joins TRBV7-8 to TRBJ2-1; 12 bases agree with TRBD1. V lost 4 bases, J lost 4 bases, and 11 bases stayed unmatched. CDR1 is SGHVS, CDR2 FQNEAQ, per germline. The length of the CDR3 is 18 residues. DNA of the CDR3: TGTGCCAGCAGCTCGTACCGGGACAGGGGGCAAGAGTACAATGAGCAGTTCTTC. It translates to CASSSYRDRGQEYNEQFF. Variable domain in full (rest from reference TRBV7-8 and TRBJ2-1): GAGVSQSPRYKVAKRGQDVALRCDPISGHVSLFWYQQALGQGPEFLTYFQNEAQLDKSGLPSDRFFAERPEGSVSTLKIQRTQQEDSAVYLCASSSYRDRGQEYNEQFFGPGTRLTVL.

This rearrangement joins TRBV7-8 to TRBJ1-5; 8 bases are a match to TRBD1. CDR3 size: 15 residues. Germline V gene lookup returns CDR1 SGHVS and CDR2 FQNEAQ. Trimming cost V 3 bases and J 2 bases; bases outside gene matches: 3. The DNA of the CDR3 is TGTGCCAGCAGCTTTGGACAGGGAGGCAATCAGCCCCAGCATTTT. It specifies CASSFGQGGNQPQHF.

Details on this clone: The sample holds other DNA sequences that translate to the same CDR3. V is TRBV19 and J is TRBJ2-5; no clear D. V was shortened by 5 bases and J by 1 base, with 8 bases between the two germline ends. Looked up from germline, CDR1 is LNHDA and CDR2 is SQIVND (reference sequence). This CDR3 region has 13 residues. The CDR3 coding sequence is TGTGCCAGTAGTTTCGGCCTCCAAGAGACCCAGTACTTC. It codes for CASSFGLQETQYF.